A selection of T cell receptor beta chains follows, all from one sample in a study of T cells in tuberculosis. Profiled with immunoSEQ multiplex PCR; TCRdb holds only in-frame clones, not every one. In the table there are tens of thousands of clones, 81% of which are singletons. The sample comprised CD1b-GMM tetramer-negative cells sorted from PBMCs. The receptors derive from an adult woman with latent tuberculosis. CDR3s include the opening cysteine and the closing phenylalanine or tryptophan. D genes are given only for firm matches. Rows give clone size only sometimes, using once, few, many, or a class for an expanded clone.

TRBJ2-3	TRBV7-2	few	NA	TGTGCCAGCAGCTTAGGGTACAAGCGAAGCACAGATACGCAGTATTTT	CASSLGYKRSTDTQYF
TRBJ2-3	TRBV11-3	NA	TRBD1	TGTGCCAGCAGCTTAGGTGGGACAGGCAGCACAGATACGCAGTATTTT	CASSLGGTGSTDTQYF
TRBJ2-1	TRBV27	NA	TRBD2	TGTGCCAGCAGTTTCCCCCCGGGACTAGCGGGGGCCTACAATGAGCAGTTCTTC	CASSFPPGLAGAYNEQFF
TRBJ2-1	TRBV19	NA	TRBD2	TGTGCCAGTAGTATATCCGGGACTAGCGGCAAAAATGAGCAGTTCTTC	CASSISGTSGKNEQFF
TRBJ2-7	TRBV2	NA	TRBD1	TGTGCCAGCGTTGACAGGGGGCCCGCCTCCTACGAGCAGTACTTC	CASVDRGPASYEQYF
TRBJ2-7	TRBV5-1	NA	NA	TGCGCCAGCAGCGCCGCTGCGGGAAAGAGCAACGAGCAGTACTTC	CASSAAAGKSNEQYF
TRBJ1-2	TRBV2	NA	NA	TGTGCCTGCGGAGGAGGCGGGGGTGGCTACACCTTC	CACGGGGGGYTF
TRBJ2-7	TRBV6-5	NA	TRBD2	TGTGCTCCGGGAGGGGGACTCCGTTCCTCCTACGAGCAGTACTTC	CAPGGGLRSSYEQYF
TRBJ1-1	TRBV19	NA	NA	TGTGCCAGTAGTGAGGGAGTGGGGACTGAAGCTTTCTTT	CASSEGVGTEAFF
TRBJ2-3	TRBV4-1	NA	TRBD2	TGCGCCAGCAGGAAGTTACCGGGACTAGCGGGAGGGCTGAGCACAGATACGCAGTATTTT	CASRKLPGLAGGLSTDTQYF
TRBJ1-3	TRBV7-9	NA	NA	TGTGCCAGCAGCTTAGGGTCTAGGTCGGCAGTGAGAAACACCATATATTTT	CASSLGSRSAVRNTIYF
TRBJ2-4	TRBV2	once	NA	TGTGCCAGCAGTGCCCCCCCTGGAGAGGGCAAAAACATTCAGTACTTC	CASSAPPGEGKNIQYF